This TCR beta chain was sequenced during a study of T cells expressing NK-cell markers (TCRdb year 2020). As for the study more broadly: Three sorted T-cell subsets (CD3+CD56+NKG2C+, CD3+CD56+NKG2C- and CD3+CD56-NKG2C+) from about 8 donors had their TCR beta-chain repertoires profiled. Among the eight sequenced donors, only one was HCMV-seronegative, while the other seven were HCMV-seropositive. Randomly selected healthy volunteers, three men and five women, were used as the eight sequenced donors. Libraries were sequenced as 2 x 150 bp reads on Illumina HiSeq 2000/2500, MiSeq or NextSeq.

HCMV-specific IgG was detected in serum with a commercial ELISA kit to determine HCMV serostatus. Ficoll density gradient centrifugation was used to isolate peripheral blood mononuclear cells from blood. What the work shows at the level of the full study, not this receptor alone: It remained unclear whether the expanded NKG2C-expressing T cell clones were specific for HCMV antigens. Those dominant clonotypes were again the most abundant among CD3+CD56-NKG2C+ cells in a few donors, at about 25-60.1%. In several donors, the dominant CD3+CD56+NKG2C+ clonotypes were found to rank among the top 10 CD8+ clonotypes and to make up about 1.0-8% of CD8+ T cells.

A note on this clonotype: This clone's antigen is unknown.

These reads were obtained on an Illumina HiSeq 2000. The TCR beta cDNA libraries were made using 5'RACE template switching, a step that added both a universal primer site and unique molecular identifiers. Priming for cDNA synthesis came from the TCR beta constant segment, and two successive PCR amplification steps followed. The study's own analysis went as follows. MIGEC was used to demultiplex reads and group the reads by UMI, and MiTCR was used to assemble and quantify clonotypes. To remove erroneous sequences, TCR cDNA sequences were retained only when supported by two or more reads. The tcR package was used for downstream repertoire analysis, with clonotypes matched between fractions based on CDR3 nucleotide sequence plus V segment. VDJmatch was used to annotate antigen specificity against VDJdb, with one amino acid substitution allowed in CDR3. TCRdb reprocessed the sequencing reads and holds a single record per CDR3 protein sequence, with no DNA. The V and J calls shown here were made by TCRdb, not taken from the authors' results. This sample's table carries about 260,000 distinct CDR3 sequences. The leading ten clones occupy around 0.4% of the sample.

CDR1 is given as LNHDA and CDR2 as SQIVND, both from the germline V gene (reference sequence). Reading from cysteine to phenylalanine, the CDR3 counts 16 amino acids. DNA is not on record. The sequence was collected from a man aged 18-30 years in good health. Donor details come from another sample of the same person, matched by shared clones. Sequenced sample: blood T cells: a sorted CD56 or NKG2C T cell subset, CD4+ or CD8+ T cells, or bulk PBMC T cells (not recorded which). Here the chain combines TRBV19 and TRBJ2-1; TCRdb selects TRBD1, and the lack of DNA leaves this call unchecked. This receptor has the CDR3 CASSIKGQGAKNEQFF.